The TCR beta chain under discussion was sequenced for a study of shared clonotypes between healthy human individuals. The study, taken as a whole, reports: Clonotype sharing among donors, it was expected, would be affected by sequencing depth. Sharing across four donors was seen in 4.5% to 5.5% of naive CD4 clonotypes.

Repertoires were generated with immunoSEQ multiplex PCR, while TCRdb's copy carries only in-frame clones and drops some. This table holds some 1 million clones, about 76% found once. Healthy HIV-negative adults without recent acute infections or vaccinations served as donors. About this clone itself: Its matching antigen is unknown.

This receptor was identified in a man between 18 and 35 years old in good health. Sequencing input: memory CD4+ T cells sorted from blood. The subset denotes: CD45RA-negative fraction.

CDR3 sequence reads: CASSFSTVSGNTIYF. The CDR3 DNA sequence: TGTGCCAGCAGCTTTTCAACGGTCTCTGGAAACACCATATATTTT. V is TRBV5-8 and J is TRBJ1-3, with D uncertain. This CDR3 has 15 amino acids. The V gene lost 2 bases and the J gene lost 0 bases, with 9 bases spanning the gap. Looked up from germline, CDR1 is SGHTS and CDR2 is YDEGEE.